The 21 T cell receptor beta chains reported below all come from one sample, sequenced in a study of graft-versus-host responses after intestinal transplantation. Assay: immunoSEQ multiplex PCR; the TCRdb copy retains only in-frame clones and omits some. The repertoire holds about 130,000 clones, with around 90% as singletons. Antigens of these TCRs are unknown. The sample here was unstimulated CD4+ T cells sorted from spleen or lymph node cells, taken before intestinal transplant. The receptors originated from a human donor who received an intestinal transplant.

The gene calls are TRBV27 and TRBJ2-1; 11 bases match TRBD2. The CDR3 sequence is 16 residues long. From germline, CDR1 is MNHEY and CDR2 SMNVEV (reference sequence). After removal of 7 bases from V and 0 bases from J, the junction contained 5 bases not matched to a gene. In nucleotides, the CDR3 is TGTGCCAGCACCCCCGGGACTAGCGGCTCCTACAATGAGCAGTTCTTC. As protein: CASTPGTSGSYNEQFF.

The chain carries TRBV5-1 and TRBJ2-7; D unresolved. V was cut by 2 bases and J by 6 bases, with 12 bases left in between. CDR1 and CDR2 (germline): SGHRS, YFSETQ. The CDR3 spans 13 residues. The CDR3 sequence is CASSLAGRSEQYF. The CDR3 DNA reads as TGCGCCAGCAGCTTAGCAGGACGGTCCGAGCAGTACTTC.

This clone has just one count. The genes are TRBV12-5 and TRBJ1-2; D call uncertain. The CDR3 has 13 residues. The germline gives CDR1 LGHNT, CDR2 FRNRAP. V lost 2 bases and J lost 0, with 4 bases in between. CDR3 nucleotide sequence: TGTGCTAGTGGTTTGTATACTAACTATGGCTACACCTTC. It encodes CASGLYTNYGYTF.

V and J are TRBV19 and TRBJ2-2; D might be TRBD2 (5 bases). The CDR3 has 13 residues. V shed 7 bases and J shed 0 bases, with 6 bases lying between them. The germline gives CDR1 LNHDA, CDR2 SQIVND (reference sequence). The CDR3 region has the DNA TGTGCCAGTAAGGAGGCGAACACCGGGGAGCTGTTTTTT. Amino acids: CASKEANTGELFF.

To note about this clone: Relative to the germline gene, one junction end is altered; a read error may explain this. Other DNA sequences within the sample encode an identical CDR3. J is TRBJ1-2 and V is TRBV29-1; D is ambiguous. From germline, CDR1 is SQVTM and CDR2 ANQGSEA. CDR3 length: 11 amino acids. As DNA, the CDR3 is TGCAGCATTGACGGCGCCTATGGCTACACCTTC. Amino acids: CSIDGAYGYTF.

A single count supports this clone. The J gene is TRBJ1-2, the V gene TRBV4-1, with TRBD1 matching over 10 bases. Trimming at V came to 0 bases and at J to 2 bases, leaving 6 bases not matched to a gene. The germline gives CDR1 MGHRA, CDR2 YSYEKL. The CDR3 is 17 residues long. In DNA, the CDR3 is TGCGCCAGCAGCCAAGATAGGGGGACAGGGGCGAACTATGGCTACACCTTC. Its protein product is CASSQDRGTGANYGYTF.

The chain couples TRBV11-2 to TRBJ1-1; D not certain. The length of the CDR3 is 12 residues. Trimming took 1 base from V and 5 from J, leaving 5 bases between them. Germline-derived CDR1 and CDR2 are SGHAT and FQNNGV. CDR3 bases: TGTGCCAGCAGCTTAGGGCCGACTGAAGCTTTCTTT. This translates into CASSLGPTEAFF. The whole variable domain, filled in from reference TRBV11-2 and TRBJ1-1, reads EAGVAQSPRYKIIEKRQSVAFWCNPISGHATLYWYQQILGQGPKLLIQFQNNGVVDDSQLPKDRFSAERLKGVDSTLKIQPAKLEDSAVYLCASSLGPTEAFFGQGTRLTVV.

The genes are TRBV19 and TRBJ1-2; D not certain. V dropped 9 bases and J dropped 6 bases, with 20 bases sitting between them. Germline V gene data show CDR1 as LNHDA and CDR2 as SQIVND (reference sequence). This CDR3 spans 14 amino acids. In DNA, the CDR3 is TGTGCCAGCCGAACAGATGGGCGTCGTAATGGCTACACCTTC. It yields the protein CASRTDGRRNGYTF.

The J gene is TRBJ2-1, the V gene TRBV2; TRBD1 matches 7 bases. This CDR3 contains 15 residues. Germline values: CDR1 SNHLY, CDR2 FYNNEI. V was pared by 7 bases and J by 4 bases, with 10 bases of the junction left unmatched. The CDR3 protein is CASTIGRQGYNEQFF. DNA of the CDR3: TGTGCCAGCACGATAGGGAGACAGGGTTACAATGAGCAGTTCTTC.

The rearrangement uses TRBV15 and TRBJ2-3; TRBD1 matches at 7 bases. Germline loops: CDR1 LNHNV, CDR2 YYDKDF (reference sequence). The CDR3 spans 14 residues. The trim removed 4 bases at V and 6 bases at J, leaving 7 bases unmatched. The CDR3 DNA is TGTGCCACCAGCACCCGACAGGGAGCGGATACGCAGTATTTT. Protein: CATSTRQGADTQYF.

The chain couples TRBV6-1 to TRBJ1-1; no firm D call. The CDR3 runs to 13 residues. Trimming cost V 7 bases and J 1 base, with 10 bases left between them. Germline V gives CDR1 MNHNS, CDR2 SASEGT. CDR3 sequence: CASTRTGNTEAFF. DNA for the CDR3: TGTGCCAGCACCCGGACGGGGAACACTGAAGCTTTCTTT.

This rearrangement joins TRBV29-1 to TRBJ2-5; no clear D. This CDR3 comprises 15 residues. Germline CDR1 reads SQVTM; CDR2 reads ANQGSEA. Trimming stripped 6 bases from V and 5 bases from J, with 22 bases between. In DNA, the CDR3 is TGCAGCGTCCCCCCCGTTGGGGTAGTTTCGGAGACCCAGTACTTC. Its translation: CSVPPVGVVSETQYF. Combining the CDR3 with reference TRBV29-1 and TRBJ2-5 gives the whole variable domain SAVISQKPSRDICQRGTSLTIQCQVDSQVTMMFWYRQQPGQSLTLIATANQGSEATYESGFVIDKFPISRPNLTFSTLTVSNMSPEDSSIYLCSVPPVGVVSETQYFGPGTRLLVL.

This chain links TRBV5-6 with TRBJ2-1, with 11 bases fitting TRBD2. Per the germline V gene, CDR1 is SGHDT and CDR2 is YYEEEE. The J segment lost 8 bases and the V segment lost 3 bases, leaving 1 base of the junction unmatched. This CDR3 spans 13 amino acids. The CDR3 reads CASSWGLADEQFF. CDR3 DNA: TGTGCCAGCAGCTGGGGACTAGCGGATGAGCAGTTCTTC.

This chain joins TRBV2 and TRBJ2-7; weak D call: TRBD1 (5 bases). Germline values: CDR1 SNHLY, CDR2 FYNNEI. V was cut by 7 bases and J by 0 bases, with 10 bases left in between. The CDR3 consists of 13 residues. As DNA, the CDR3 is TGTGCCAGCACCCGGACACGCTCCTACGAGCAGTACTTC. It encodes CASTRTRSYEQYF.

This chain joins TRBV18 and TRBJ1-1; TRBD1 matches 8 bases. The trim removed 6 bases at V and 2 bases at J, leaving 8 bases unmatched. This CDR3 comprises 15 residues. Germline CDR1 KGHSH, CDR2 LQKENI. The CDR3 loop reads CASSRNRGVNTEAFF. The DNA for the CDR3 is TGTGCCAGCTCCCGCAACAGGGGGGTTAACACTGAAGCTTTCTTT.

The chain combines TRBV6-4 with TRBJ1-1; no firm D call. The V end was cut by 7 bases, the J end by 0 bases, with 9 bases between. Germline-derived CDR1 and CDR2 are MRHNA and SNTAGT. The CDR3 is 13 amino acids. CDR3 sequence (DNA): TGTGCCAGCAAACATAGCATGAACACTGAAGCTTTCTTT. This sequence encodes CASKHSMNTEAFF.

This chain joins TRBV28 and TRBJ1-2; D call uncertain. Germline CDR1 MDHEN, CDR2 SYDVKM. Trimming removed 7 bases from V and 7 bases from J, with 13 bases in between. This CDR3 comprises 12 residues. CDR3 amino acids: CASTLEGFGYTF. The CDR3 DNA follows: TGTGCCAGCACCCTGGAGGGATTTGGCTACACCTTC.

This sequence joins TRBV2 and TRBJ1-1; the D gene is possibly TRBD1 (5 bases). With 7 bases removed from V and 4 bases from J, the gap between germline ends came to 13 bases. Germline V gene sequence: CDR1 SNHLY, CDR2 FYNNEI. This CDR3 has 13 residues. This CDR3 is CASIGERGTEAFF. CDR3 DNA sequence: TGTGCCAGCATAGGGGAGCGGGGCACTGAAGCTTTCTTT.

This sequence joins TRBV6-1 and TRBJ1-2; D uncertain. Germline CDR1 reads MNHNS; CDR2 reads SASEGT. Trimming stripped 6 bases from V and 3 bases from J, with 14 bases between. The CDR3 sequence is 14 residues long. In DNA form, the CDR3 reads TGTGCCAGCAGACCCAGTTATCTAGACTATGGCTACACCTTC. Its translation is CASRPSYLDYGYTF.

The chain has TRBV2 and TRBJ2-2; D is unresolved. The V end was cut by 2 bases, the J end by 6 bases, with 4 bases between. This CDR3 contains 12 residues. Germline assignment: CDR1 SNHLY and CDR2 FYNNEI. CDR3 residues: CASSEFPGELFF. DNA for the CDR3: TGTGCCAGCAGTGAATTCCCCGGGGAGCTGTTTTTT.

This sequence joins TRBV6-1 and TRBJ2-7; unclear D gene. V was pared by 2 bases and J by 2 bases, with 7 bases between. The CDR3 runs to 13 residues. The V gene's germline CDR1 is MNHNS and CDR2 SASEGT. The CDR3 bases are TGTGCCAGCAGTGAAACCGTTACCTACGAGCAGTACTTC. This translates into CASSETVTYEQYF.